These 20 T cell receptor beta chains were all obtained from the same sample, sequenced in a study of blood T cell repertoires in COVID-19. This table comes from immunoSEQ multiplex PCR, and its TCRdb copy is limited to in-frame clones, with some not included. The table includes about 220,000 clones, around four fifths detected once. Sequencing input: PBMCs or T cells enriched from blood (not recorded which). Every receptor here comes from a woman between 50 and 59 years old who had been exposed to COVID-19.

CDR3 in amino acids: CAATVMGAGANTEAFF. The CDR3 DNA follows: TGTGCCGCAACGGTAATGGGGGCGGGTGCGAACACTGAAGCTTTCTTT. This chain joins TRBV28 and TRBJ1-1; D is perhaps TRBD1 (6 bases). Trimming shortened V by 11 bases and J by 1 base, and 23 bases separated the two germline ends. The CDR3 length is 16 residues. Germline values: CDR1 MDHEN, CDR2 SYDVKM.

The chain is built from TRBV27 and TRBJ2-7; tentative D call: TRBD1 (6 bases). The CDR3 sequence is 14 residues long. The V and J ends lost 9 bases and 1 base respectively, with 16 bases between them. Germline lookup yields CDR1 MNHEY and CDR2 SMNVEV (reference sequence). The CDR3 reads CASMGAGDSYEQYF. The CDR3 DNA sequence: TGTGCCAGTATGGGAGCAGGGGATTCCTACGAGCAGTACTTC.

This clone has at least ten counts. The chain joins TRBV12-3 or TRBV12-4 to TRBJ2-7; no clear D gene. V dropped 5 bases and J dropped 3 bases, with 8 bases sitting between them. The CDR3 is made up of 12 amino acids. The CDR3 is CASSTTSYEQYF. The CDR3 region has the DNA TGTGCCAGCAGTACTACCAGCTACGAGCAGTACTTC.

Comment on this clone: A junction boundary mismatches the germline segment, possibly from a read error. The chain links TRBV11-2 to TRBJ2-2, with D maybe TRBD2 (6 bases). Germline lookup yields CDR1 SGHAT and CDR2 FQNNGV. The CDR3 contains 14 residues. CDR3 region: CASSLEGLRGELFF. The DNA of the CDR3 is TGTGCCAGCAGCTTAGAAGGACTTCGCGGGGAGCTATTTTTT.

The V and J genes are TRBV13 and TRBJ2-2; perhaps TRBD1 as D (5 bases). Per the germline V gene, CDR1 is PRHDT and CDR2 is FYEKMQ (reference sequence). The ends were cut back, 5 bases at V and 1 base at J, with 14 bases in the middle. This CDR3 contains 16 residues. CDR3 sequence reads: CASSPAGWKNTGELFF. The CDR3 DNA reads TGTGCCAGCAGCCCGGCAGGGTGGAAGAACACCGGGGAGCTGTTTTTT.

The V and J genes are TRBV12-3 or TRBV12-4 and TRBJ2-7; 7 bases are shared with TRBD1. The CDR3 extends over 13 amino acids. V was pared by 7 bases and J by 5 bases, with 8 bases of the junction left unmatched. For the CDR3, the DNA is TGTGCCAGCACCCCAGGGGGTCCCAACGAGCAGTACTTC. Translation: CASTPGGPNEQYF.

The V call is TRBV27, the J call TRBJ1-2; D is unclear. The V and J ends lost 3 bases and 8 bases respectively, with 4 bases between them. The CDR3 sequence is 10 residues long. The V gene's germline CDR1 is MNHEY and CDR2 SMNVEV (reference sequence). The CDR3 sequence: CASSFGGYTF. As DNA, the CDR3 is TGTGCCAGCAGTTTCGGGGGCTACACCTTC.

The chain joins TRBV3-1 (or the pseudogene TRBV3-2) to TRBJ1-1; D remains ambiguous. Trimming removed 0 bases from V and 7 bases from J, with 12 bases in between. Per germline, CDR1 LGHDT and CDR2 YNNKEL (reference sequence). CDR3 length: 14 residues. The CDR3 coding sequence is TGTGCCAGCAGCCAAGAGACCCTATCGGGTGAAGCTTTCTTT. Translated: CASSQETLSGEAFF.

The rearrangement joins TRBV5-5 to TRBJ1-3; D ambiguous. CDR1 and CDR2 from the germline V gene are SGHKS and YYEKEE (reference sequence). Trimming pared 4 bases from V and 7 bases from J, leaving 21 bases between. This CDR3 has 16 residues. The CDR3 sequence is CASSVSTGPSSNTIYF. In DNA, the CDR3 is TGTGCCAGCAGCGTATCGACCGGACCTAGCTCTAACACCATATATTTT.

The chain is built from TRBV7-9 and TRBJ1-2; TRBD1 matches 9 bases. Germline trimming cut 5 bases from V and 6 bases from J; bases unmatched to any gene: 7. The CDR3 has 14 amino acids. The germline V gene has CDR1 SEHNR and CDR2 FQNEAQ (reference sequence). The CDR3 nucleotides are TGTGCCAGCAGCCCCACCGGGACAGGGAATGGCTACACCTTC. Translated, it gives CASSPTGTGNGYTF. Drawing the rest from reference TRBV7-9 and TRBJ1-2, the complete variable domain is DTGVSQNPRHKITKRGQNVTFRCDPISEHNRLYWYRQTLGQGPEFLTYFQNEAQLEKSRLLSDRFSAERPKGSFSTLEIQRTEQGDSAMYLCASSPTGTGNGYTFGSGTRLTVV.

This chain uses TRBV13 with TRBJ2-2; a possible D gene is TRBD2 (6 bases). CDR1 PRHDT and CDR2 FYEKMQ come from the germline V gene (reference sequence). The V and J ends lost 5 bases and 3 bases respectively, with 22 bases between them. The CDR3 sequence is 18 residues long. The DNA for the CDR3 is TGTGCCAGCAGCCCCAGCTGGGGGGAAATTCGGTACACCGGGGAGCTGTTTTTT. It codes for CASSPSWGEIRYTGELFF.

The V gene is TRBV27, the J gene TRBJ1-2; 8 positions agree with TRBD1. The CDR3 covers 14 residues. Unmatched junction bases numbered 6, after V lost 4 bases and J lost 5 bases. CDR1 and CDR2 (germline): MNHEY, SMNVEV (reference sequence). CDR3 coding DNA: TGTGCCAGCAGTTACGGGACAGGAGGTTATGGCTACACCTTC. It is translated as CASSYGTGGYGYTF.

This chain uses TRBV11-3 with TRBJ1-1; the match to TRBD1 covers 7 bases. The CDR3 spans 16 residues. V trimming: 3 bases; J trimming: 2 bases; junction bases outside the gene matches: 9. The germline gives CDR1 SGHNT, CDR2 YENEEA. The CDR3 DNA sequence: TGTGCCAGCAGCTTTGGGACAGCTAATACCAACACTGAAGCTTTCTTT. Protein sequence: CASSFGTANTNTEAFF. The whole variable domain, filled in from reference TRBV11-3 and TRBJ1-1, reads EAGVVQSPRYKIIEKKQPVAFWCNPISGHNTLYWYLQNLGQGPELLIRYENEEAVDDSQLPKDRFSAERLKGVDSTLKIQPAELGDSAVYLCASSFGTANTNTEAFFGQGTRLTVV.

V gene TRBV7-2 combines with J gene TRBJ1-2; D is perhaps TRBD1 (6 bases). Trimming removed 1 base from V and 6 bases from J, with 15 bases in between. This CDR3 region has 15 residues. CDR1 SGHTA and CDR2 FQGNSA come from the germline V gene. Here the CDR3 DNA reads TGTGCCAGCAGCTTAGAGGGGGGGGCCATTAATGGCTACACCTTC. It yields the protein CASSLEGGAINGYTF.

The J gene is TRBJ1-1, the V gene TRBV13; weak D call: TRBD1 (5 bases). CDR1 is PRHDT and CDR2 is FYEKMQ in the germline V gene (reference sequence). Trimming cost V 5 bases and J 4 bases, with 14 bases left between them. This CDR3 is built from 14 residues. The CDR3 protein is CASSQKGKGTEAFF. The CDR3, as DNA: TGTGCCAGCAGCCAAAAGGGGAAAGGCACTGAAGCTTTCTTT.

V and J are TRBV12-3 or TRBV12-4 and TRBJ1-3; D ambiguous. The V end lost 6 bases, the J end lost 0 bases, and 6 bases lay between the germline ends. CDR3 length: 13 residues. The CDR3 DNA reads TGTGCCAGCAGGCTTAGCTCTGGAAACACCATATATTTT. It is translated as CASRLSSGNTIYF.

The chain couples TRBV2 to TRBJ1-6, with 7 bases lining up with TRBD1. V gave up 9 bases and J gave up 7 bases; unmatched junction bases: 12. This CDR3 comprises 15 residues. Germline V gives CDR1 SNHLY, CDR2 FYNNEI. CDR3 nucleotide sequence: TGTGCCAGTAGTAGTCCCGGGACAGCAAATTCACCCCTCCACTTT. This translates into CASSSPGTANSPLHF.

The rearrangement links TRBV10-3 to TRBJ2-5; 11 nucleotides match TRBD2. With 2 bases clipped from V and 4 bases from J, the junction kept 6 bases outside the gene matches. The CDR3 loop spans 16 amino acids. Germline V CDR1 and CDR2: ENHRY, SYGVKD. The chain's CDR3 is CAISEPSGGTVETQYF. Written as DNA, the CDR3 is TGTGCCATCAGTGAGCCTAGCGGGGGGACGGTAGAGACCCAGTACTTC.

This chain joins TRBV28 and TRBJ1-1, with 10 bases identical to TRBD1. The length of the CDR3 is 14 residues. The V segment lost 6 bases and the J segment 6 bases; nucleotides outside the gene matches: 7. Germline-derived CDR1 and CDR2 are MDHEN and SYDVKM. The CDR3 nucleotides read TGTGCCAGCAGATCCAATGACAGGGGGCCTGAAGCTTTCTTT. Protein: CASRSNDRGPEAFF.

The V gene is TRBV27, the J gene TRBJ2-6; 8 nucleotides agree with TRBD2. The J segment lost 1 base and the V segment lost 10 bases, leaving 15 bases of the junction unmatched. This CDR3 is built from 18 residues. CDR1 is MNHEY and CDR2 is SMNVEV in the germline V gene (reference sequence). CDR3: CATVGGAQSNSGANVLTF. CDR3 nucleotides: TGTGCCACCGTCGGGGGGGCTCAATCAAATTCTGGGGCCAACGTCCTGACTTTC.